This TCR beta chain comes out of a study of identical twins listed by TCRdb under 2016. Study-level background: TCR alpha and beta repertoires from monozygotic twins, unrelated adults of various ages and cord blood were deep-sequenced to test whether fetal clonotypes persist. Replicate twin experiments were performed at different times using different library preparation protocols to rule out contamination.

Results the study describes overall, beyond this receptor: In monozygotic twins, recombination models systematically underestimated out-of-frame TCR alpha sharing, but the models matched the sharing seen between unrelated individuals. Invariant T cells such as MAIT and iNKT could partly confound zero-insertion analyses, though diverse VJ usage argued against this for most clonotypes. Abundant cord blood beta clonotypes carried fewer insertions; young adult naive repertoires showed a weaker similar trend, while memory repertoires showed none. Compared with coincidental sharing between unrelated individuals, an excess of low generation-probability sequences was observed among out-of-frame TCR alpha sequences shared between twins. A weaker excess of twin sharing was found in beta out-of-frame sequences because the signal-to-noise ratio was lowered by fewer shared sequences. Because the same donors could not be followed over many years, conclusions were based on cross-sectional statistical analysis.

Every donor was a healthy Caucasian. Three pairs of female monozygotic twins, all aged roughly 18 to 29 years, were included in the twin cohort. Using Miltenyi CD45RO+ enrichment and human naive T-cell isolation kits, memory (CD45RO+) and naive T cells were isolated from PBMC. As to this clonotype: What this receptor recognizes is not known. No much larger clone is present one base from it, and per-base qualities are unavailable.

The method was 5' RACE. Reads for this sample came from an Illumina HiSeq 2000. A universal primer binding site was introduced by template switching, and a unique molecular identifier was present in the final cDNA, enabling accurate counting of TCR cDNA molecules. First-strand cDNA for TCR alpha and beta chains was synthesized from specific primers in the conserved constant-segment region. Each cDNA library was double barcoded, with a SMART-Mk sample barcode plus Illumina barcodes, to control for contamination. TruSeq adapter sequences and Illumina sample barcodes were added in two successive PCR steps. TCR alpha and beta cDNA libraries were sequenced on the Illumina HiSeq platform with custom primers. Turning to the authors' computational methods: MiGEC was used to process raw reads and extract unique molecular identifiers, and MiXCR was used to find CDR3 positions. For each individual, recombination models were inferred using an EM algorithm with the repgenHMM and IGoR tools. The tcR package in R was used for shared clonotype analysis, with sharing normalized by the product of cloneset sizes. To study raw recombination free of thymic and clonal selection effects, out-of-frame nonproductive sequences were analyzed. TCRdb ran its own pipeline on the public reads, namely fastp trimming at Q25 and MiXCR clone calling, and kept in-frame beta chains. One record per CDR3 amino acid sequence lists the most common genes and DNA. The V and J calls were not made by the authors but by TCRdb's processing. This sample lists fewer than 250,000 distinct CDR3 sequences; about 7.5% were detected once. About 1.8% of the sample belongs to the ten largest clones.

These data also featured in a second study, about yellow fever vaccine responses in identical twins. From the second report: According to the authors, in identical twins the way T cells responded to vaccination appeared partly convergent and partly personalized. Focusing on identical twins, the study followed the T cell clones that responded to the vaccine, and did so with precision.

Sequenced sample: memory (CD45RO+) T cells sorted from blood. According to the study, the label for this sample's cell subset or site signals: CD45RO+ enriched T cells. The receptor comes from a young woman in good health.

The CDR3 is CASNDVGSRETQYF. At the DNA level, the sequence is TGTGCCAGCAATGACGTCGGGAGTAGGGAGACCCAGTACTTC. The sequence is built from TRBV6-2 or TRBV6-3 and TRBJ2-5; 6 matching bases give a weak D call of TRBD2. A distance of 17 bases separates the germline ends of V and J, which lose 7 bases and 5 bases respectively. The germline V gene sets CDR1 to MNHEY and CDR2 to SVGEGT. CDR3 length: 14 amino acids, cysteine to phenylalanine. Only the CDR3 region is kept as DNA, spanning 42 bases read in frame from base 1.